A selection of T cell receptor beta chains follows, all from one sample in a study of OX40 agonist ivuxolimab in advanced cancers. Clones were read by immunoSEQ multiplex PCR, and TCRdb kept only the in-frame ones, dropping some. The sample gives tens of thousands of clones, roughly 89% of which show up once; approximately 2.5% is in the top ten. The sequencing used CD4+ or CD8+ T cells sorted from blood, collected in a trial of the OX40 agonist ivuxolimab. The receptors derive from an adult with an advanced solid tumor such as melanoma, head and neck, liver or kidney cancer. CDR3s include the opening cysteine and the closing phenylalanine or tryptophan. D genes are given only for firm matches. For some rows the clone size is stated as once, few or many, or as a class when expanded; others skip it.

cdr3_length	v_call	j_call	d_call	clone_size	cdr3_nt	cdr3_aa
15	TRBV7-3	TRBJ2-7	TRBD2	NA	TGTGCCAGCAGCCAAGCGGGAGGGGGCCTTTACGAGCAGTACTTC	CASSQAGGGLYEQYF
15	TRBV6-5	TRBJ2-7	NA	NA	TGTGCCAGCAGAACCGGGACAATGAGCTCCTACGAGCAGTACTTC	CASRTGTMSSYEQYF
18	TRBV27	TRBJ2-4	NA	NA	TGTGCCAGCAGTTCCTACCGGGACCTAAATCTAGCCAAAAACATTCAGTACTTC	CASSSYRDLNLAKNIQYF
17	TRBV5-1	TRBJ1-1	TRBD1	NA	TGCGCCAGCAGCGAACAACCGGGACAGGGATACGGGAGTGAAGCTTTCTTT	CASSEQPGQGYGSEAFF
16	TRBV5-1	TRBJ2-1	TRBD2	NA	TGCGCCAGCAGCTTGCCCGAAGCGGGAGAGGTGAATGAGCAGTTCTTC	CASSLPEAGEVNEQFF
16	TRBV7-2	TRBJ2-7	TRBD2	NA	TGTGCCAGCAGCTTAGGGTCCGGGACTAGCGGATACGAGCAGTACTTC	CASSLGSGTSGYEQYF
17	TRBV4-1	TRBJ2-3	TRBD1	NA	TGCGCCAGCAGCCGGACAGGGGCGCGAGGATTGGCAGATACGCAGTATTTT	CASSRTGARGLADTQYF
16	TRBV19	TRBJ2-3	NA	NA	TGTGCCAGTAGTCGGCAGCGGATTACTAGCACAGATACGCAGTATTTT	CASSRQRITSTDTQYF
18	TRBV7-9	TRBJ2-3	TRBD2	NA	TGTGCCAGCAGCTTAGGTCCCGGGACTAGCGGGATGACAGATACGCAGTATTTT	CASSLGPGTSGMTDTQYF
14	TRBV29-1	TRBJ2-1	TRBD2	once	TGCAGCGTGCCGACTAGCGCCTCCTACAATGAGCAGTTCTTC	CSVPTSASYNEQFF
16	TRBV5-1	TRBJ1-6	NA	NA	TGCGCCAGCAGCTTGGATGTGAGCTCCTATAATTCACCCCTCCACTTT	CASSLDVSSYNSPLHF
17	TRBV4-2	TRBJ2-2	TRBD2	NA	TGTGCCAGCAGCCAAACCTCTAGCGGGAGTTACGCCGGGGAGCTGTTTTTT	CASSQTSSGSYAGELFF
13	TRBV7-8	TRBJ1-4	NA	NA	TGTGCCAGCAGCTTGGACCAAGAAGAAAAACTGTTTTTT	CASSLDQEEKLFF
16	TRBV7-8	TRBJ2-5	TRBD1	NA	TGTGCCAGCAGCCTAAGCGGGACAGGGCTTGGGGAGACCCAGTACTTC	CASSLSGTGLGETQYF
15	TRBV7-8	TRBJ2-2	NA	NA	TGTGCCAGCAGCTTAGTCGTCGGGAACACCGGGGAGCTGTTTTTT	CASSLVVGNTGELFF
14	TRBV10-2	TRBJ2-7	TRBD2	NA	TGCGCCAGCAGAGCTAGCGGGAGTCACAACGAGCAGTACTTC	CASRASGSHNEQYF
13	TRBV5-1	TRBJ1-2	NA	NA	TGCGCCAGCAGCTTGTCGGAAAACTATGGCTACACCTTC	CASSLSENYGYTF
15	TRBV28	TRBJ2-2	TRBD2	NA	TGTGCCAGCAGTTTAGGGCTAGCGGGAAGAGGGGAGCTGTTTTTT	CASSLGLAGRGELFF
13	TRBV13	TRBJ1-2	TRBD1	large	TGTGCCAGCAGCCGGGACAGGGATCGGGGCTACACCTTC	CASSRDRDRGYTF
14	TRBV6-6	TRBJ1-6	NA	NA	TGTGCCAGCAGTTACTTGGACAGAGATTCACCCCTCCACTTT	CASSYLDRDSPLHF
14	TRBV5-1	TRBJ1-3	NA	NA	TGCGCCAGCAGCCCCGGGACGGCTGGAAACACCATATATTTT	CASSPGTAGNTIYF
14	TRBV5-1	TRBJ2-1	NA	NA	TGCGCCAGCAGCTTTGGAGAATCCTACAATGAGCAGTTCTTC	CASSFGESYNEQFF
15	TRBV30	TRBJ2-1	TRBD2	NA	TGTGCCTGGAGTCCTAGCGGGAGCTCCTACAATGAGCAGTTCTTC	CAWSPSGSSYNEQFF
16	TRBV30	TRBJ2-1	TRBD1	NA	TGTGCCTGGAGTGTAAAGAGAGGGGGCGGCTGGAATGAGCAGTTCTTC	CAWSVKRGGGWNEQFF
13	TRBV7-2	TRBJ2-1	NA	NA	TGTGCCAGCAGCTTAGACCACTACAATGAGCAGTTCTTC	CASSLDHYNEQFF
11	TRBV5-1	TRBJ2-1	NA	few	TGCGCCAGCAGTAGCAGCGCTGAGCAGTTCTTC	CASSSSAEQFF
14	TRBV6-6	TRBJ2-5	NA	NA	TGTGCCAGCAGTTACGTGGTATTGGGAGAGACCCAGTACTTC	CASSYVVLGETQYF
15	TRBV5-8	TRBJ1-1	TRBD1	NA	TGTGCCAGCAGCTTGTACAGGGGCGCGAGGGTTGGAGCTTTCTTT	CASSLYRGARVGAFF
11	TRBV6-6	TRBJ2-7	NA	NA	TGTGCCAGCAGCCGAGCGAACGAGCAGTACTTC	CASSRANEQYF
16	TRBV14	TRBJ2-1	TRBD2	NA	TGTGCCAGCAGCCAAGGGGCGGGGGGAACCTACAATGAGCAGTTCTTC	CASSQGAGGTYNEQFF
16	TRBV13	TRBJ2-1	NA	NA	TGTGCCAGCAGCTCTGGACTATTAAGCTCCTACAATGAGCAGTTCTTC	CASSSGLLSSYNEQFF
13	TRBV11-1	TRBJ2-5	NA	NA	TGTGCCAGCAGCCCCCCAACGGGAGAGACCCAGTACTTC	CASSPPTGETQYF
14	TRBV7-9	TRBJ2-7	TRBD2	NA	TGTGCCAGCAGCTTACGGAGCGGGGCCTACGAGCAGTACTTC	CASSLRSGAYEQYF
14	TRBV7-2	TRBJ1-2	NA	NA	TGTGCCAGCAGCTTAGATCGGTCAGGAAGGGGCTACACCTTC	CASSLDRSGRGYTF
15	TRBV6-6	TRBJ2-3	TRBD1	NA	TGTGCCAGCAGCCCGGGACAGGGATTCACAGATACGCAGTATTTT	CASSPGQGFTDTQYF
16	TRBV9	TRBJ2-3	NA	NA	TGTGCCAGCAGCGTAGTTCCGGCTAGCTCGCCAGATACGCAGTATTTT	CASSVVPASSPDTQYF
13	TRBV6-5	TRBJ1-2	TRBD1	NA	TGTGCCAGCACCTCAAGGACAGGGGGCGCCTACACCTTC	CASTSRTGGAYTF
14	TRBV2	TRBJ1-3	NA	NA	TGTGCCAGCAGTGAAAGGCAGACTGGAAACACCATATATTTT	CASSERQTGNTIYF
15	TRBV7-9	TRBJ1-3	NA	NA	TGTGCCAGCAGCTTAGGACAAAGCTCTGGAAACACCATATATTTT	CASSLGQSSGNTIYF
18	TRBV25-1	TRBJ1-6	NA	NA	TGTGCCAGCAGTGATTCATCCAAAGGGACATTCTATAATTCACCCCTCCACTTT	CASSDSSKGTFYNSPLHF
11	TRBV20-1	TRBJ1-1	NA	NA	TGCAGGGCGGAATCGAACACTGAAGCTTTCTTT	CRAESNTEAFF
11	TRBV20-1	TRBJ1-2	NA	NA	TGCAGTGGACAGGCTGGAGATGGCTACACCTTC	CSGQAGDGYTF
15	TRBV5-1	TRBJ1-5	TRBD1	NA	TGCGCCAGCAGCTGGGAGACAGGGGGCATTCAGCCCCAGCATTTT	CASSWETGGIQPQHF
16	TRBV6-1	TRBJ2-2	TRBD2	NA	TGTGCCAGCAGGGAACTAGCGGGAGGCCGCACCGGGGAGCTGTTTTTT	CASRELAGGRTGELFF
14	TRBV10-3	TRBJ2-1	NA	once	TGTGCCATCAGTGAGTCTGACAGTTACAATGAGCAGTTCTTC	CAISESDSYNEQFF
15	TRBV2	TRBJ2-5	TRBD1	NA	TGTGCCAGCTGCCCCCGACAGGGGTACTTGGGGACCCAGTACTTC	CASCPRQGYLGTQYF
17	TRBV6-1	TRBJ2-5	TRBD2	NA	TGTGCCAGCAGTGAAAGGGCTAGCGGGCCGACCTTAGAGGCCCAGTACTTC	CASSERASGPTLEAQYF
12	TRBV2	TRBJ2-1	NA	NA	TGTGCCAGCAGTGCGTCCTACAATGAGCAGTTCTTC	CASSASYNEQFF
13	TRBV6-1	TRBJ1-1	NA	NA	TGTGCCAGCAGTGAATGGGGTAACACTGAAGCTTTCTTT	CASSEWGNTEAFF
17	TRBV5-6	TRBJ2-2	TRBD2	NA	TGTGCCAGCAGCTTAATCCTAGCGGGAGGCCTCACCGGGGAGCTGTTTTTT	CASSLILAGGLTGELFF
15	TRBV30	TRBJ2-3	TRBD1	NA	TGTGCCTGGAATACAGGGGGCTTTAGTACAGATACGCAGTATTTT	CAWNTGGFSTDTQYF
16	TRBV28	TRBJ2-1	TRBD2	once	TGTGCCAGCAGTCCACCCGGGACTAGAAGTTACAATGAGCAGTTCTTC	CASSPPGTRSYNEQFF
14	TRBV28	TRBJ2-1	NA	NA	TGTGCCAGCACCCCCCATCGTACAAGGAATGAGCAGTTCTTC	CASTPHRTRNEQFF